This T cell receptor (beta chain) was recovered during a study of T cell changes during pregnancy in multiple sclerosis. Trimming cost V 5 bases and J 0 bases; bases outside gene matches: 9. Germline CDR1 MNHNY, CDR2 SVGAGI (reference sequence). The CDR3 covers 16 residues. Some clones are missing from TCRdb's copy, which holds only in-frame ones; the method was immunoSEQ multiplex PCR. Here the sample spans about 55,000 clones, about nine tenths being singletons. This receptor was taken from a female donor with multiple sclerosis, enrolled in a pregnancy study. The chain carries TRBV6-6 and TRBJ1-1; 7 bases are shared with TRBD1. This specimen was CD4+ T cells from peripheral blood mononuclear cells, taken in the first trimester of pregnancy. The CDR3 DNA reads TGTGCCAGCAGTCGACCTGGGACAGAAATGAACACTGAAGCTTTCTTT. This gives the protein CASSRPGTEMNTEAFF.